This T cell receptor beta chain was obtained from a study of T cell responses to AZD1222 COVID-19 vaccine. Whole-study findings and limits: Mapped onto spike, vaccine-associated CD4 TCRs spanned it and were dominant at 160-218 and 743-854.

Note on this clone: Its antigen remains unidentified.

The CDR3 is 13 residues long. The germline V gene has CDR1 LGHNA and CDR2 YSLEER. V lost 0 bases to trimming and J lost 12 bases, with 12 bases between them. The assay was immunoSEQ multiplex PCR, and TCRdb's table has in-frame clones only and misses some. This table holds about 94,000 clones, 75% to 90% found once. This specimen consisted of peripheral blood, obtained 28 days after the second AZD1222 dose. This receptor was obtained from an adult who received the AZD1222 COVID-19 vaccine. V gene TRBV4-3 combines with J gene TRBJ2-4; D may be TRBD1 (5 bases). The chain's CDR3 is CASSQDRQPHQYF. CDR3 bases: TGCGCCAGCAGCCAAGACCGACAGCCTCATCAGTACTTC.